This TCR beta chain emerged from a study of blood T cell repertoires in COVID-19. In the study overall: The United States, Italy and Spain provided the acute and convalescent COVID-19 samples. PBMCs, B-cell-depleted T cells, or T cells provided the cDNA or gDNA that made up the material.

In the source study's methods: The assay estimated nucleated cells by amplifying reference gene primers. Some clones are missing from TCRdb's copy, which holds only in-frame ones; the method was immunoSEQ multiplex PCR. The DNA was the basis for D and trimming; V, J and clone size are from that table. The sample includes tens of thousands of clones, around 83% of them seen just once. This CDR3 is built from 15 residues. V was pared by 1 base and J by 5 bases, with 10 bases between. Germline V gene lookup returns CDR1 SGHRS and CDR2 YFSETQ. The sequenced sample was peripheral blood. This receptor was identified in a woman aged 45-65 years with acute or convalescent COVID-19. This chain connects TRBV5-1 to TRBJ1-6; D might be TRBD1 (6 bases). For the CDR3, the DNA is TGCGCCAGCAGCTTGTCTCCAGGGGATAATTCACCCCTCCACTTT. This encodes CASSLSPGDNSPLHF.